Included here is one T cell receptor beta chain sequence, with context. Original data processing: Reference gene primer amplification in the assay estimated nucleated cell counts. Data came from immunoSEQ multiplex PCR; TCRdb stores just in-frame clones and leaves some out. The D gene and trimming were derived from the DNA, and the V and J assignments and clone size from that table. The sample has 250,000 to 400,000 clones, around 90% seen once. This specimen belongs to a study of blood T cell repertoires in COVID-19. Overall study context: PBMCs, B-cell-depleted T cells, or T cells were the source of the cDNA or gDNA that made up the material.

Sequences were obtained from peripheral blood. This TCR was recovered from a woman aged 25-40 years with COVID-19, enrolled during active disease.

The CDR3 nucleotides are TGTGCCAGTAGAACAGGGGTTCAGCCCCAGCATTTT. It yields the protein CASRTGVQPQHF. This chain links TRBV19 with TRBJ1-5, with 7 bases matching TRBD1. J was trimmed by 6 bases and V by 6 bases; bases with no gene match: 2. The CDR3 is 12 amino acids. Looked up from germline, CDR1 is LNHDA and CDR2 is SQIVND (reference sequence).